This TCR beta chain appears in the sequencing data of a study of cytomegalovirus exposure and HLA in healthy donors. Across the whole study: An earlier analysis identified 95 million to 120 million unique TCR beta sequences in about 179 million T cells. Study-level findings and limits: A prior analysis recorded that most TCR beta V segments were productive about 87% or about 30% of the time.

Details on this clone: Its matching antigen is unknown.

Germline CDR1 MDHEN, CDR2 SYDVKM. The CDR3 runs 16 residues. Trimming shortened V by 4 bases and J by 2 bases, and 18 bases separated the two germline ends. The PCR was carried out with 60 Vbeta primers and 13 Jbeta primers. The method was immunoSEQ multiplex PCR; TCRdb's version includes in-frame clones alone and lacks a portion of them. The data contain about 170,000 clones, over 60% of them singletons. The chain carries TRBV28 and TRBJ2-7; D is ambiguous. The sequencing input was PBMCs. The source of this sequence is a female donor in good health and CMV-seronegative. CDR3 residues: CASSSSSLRQPYEQYF. The DNA for the CDR3 is TGTGCCAGCAGTTCGTCCAGCCTACGACAACCCTACGAGCAGTACTTC. Full variable domain (remainder filled in from reference TRBV28 and TRBJ2-7): DVKVTQSSRYLVKRTGEKVFLECVQDMDHENMFWYRQDPGLGLRLIYFSYDVKMKEKGDIPEGYSVSREKKERFSLILESASTNQTSMYLCASSSSSLRQPYEQYFGPGTRLTVT.